One sample yielded the 29 T cell receptor beta chains listed below, sequenced in a study of monozygotic twins with inflammatory bowel disease. No DNA is given; TCRdb re-called the 5' RACE reads and lists each CDR3 protein once. The table lists under 200,000 distinct CDR3 sequences, with under 3.5% in the top ten. Sequencing used blood. All receptors come from a human donor with ulcerative colitis or Crohn's disease, or a healthy co-twin of an affected twin (not recorded which).

The chain carries TRBV20-1 and TRBJ2-2; TCRdb gives TRBD1 as the D gene, but with no DNA this cannot be confirmed. CDR1 is DFQATT and CDR2 is SNEGSKA in the germline V gene (reference sequence). This CDR3 comprises 16 residues. CDR3 amino acids: CSAREFRTGDVGELFF.

V and J are TRBV6-6 and TRBJ2-2; TCRdb indicates TRBD1, and absent DNA this call remains unverified. The CDR3 is 14 residues long. The germline V gene encodes CDR1 MNHNY and CDR2 SVGAGI (reference sequence). The CDR3 sequence is CASNPTGTAGELFF.

This sequence joins TRBV6-1 and TRBJ2-2; TCRdb's D call, TRBD1, is unchecked because there is no DNA. Germline-derived CDR1 and CDR2 are MNHNS and SASEGT. CDR3 length: 16 amino acids. This CDR3 is CASSPRRGAGTGELFF.

This chain connects TRBV7-6 to TRBJ2-2. Germline CDR1 SGHVS, CDR2 FNYEAQ. This CDR3 region has 14 residues. The CDR3 here is CASSHGISTGELFF.

This chain links TRBV11-3 with TRBJ2-1; TCRdb proposes TRBD2, but this gene call is untestable without DNA. The V gene's germline CDR1 is SGHNT and CDR2 YENEEA. This CDR3 is 15 amino acids long. Here the CDR3 reads CASSTGLAGRNEQFF.

J is TRBJ2-7 and V is TRBV25-1; TCRdb's D call of TRBD1 is untestable without DNA. This CDR3 has 12 amino acids. CDR1 MGHDK and CDR2 SYGVNS come from the germline V gene. CDR3 sequence reads: CASSPAGVWQYF.

The chain has TRBV5-4 and TRBJ2-3. CDR3 length equals 11 residues. Per germline, CDR1 SGHNT and CDR2 YYREEE (reference sequence). The chain's CDR3 is CASSADQALRF.

The rearrangement uses TRBV15 and TRBJ1-5; TCRdb's D gene call, TRBD1, goes unchecked for lack of DNA. The CDR3 runs 17 residues. Germline V CDR1 and CDR2: LNHNV, YYDKDF (reference sequence). The CDR3 protein is CATSKGGRGGSNQPQHF. Variable domain in full (rest from reference TRBV15 and TRBJ1-5): DAMVIQNPRYQVTQFGKPVTLSCSQTLNHNVMYWYQQKSSQAPKLLFHYYDKDFNNEADTPDNFQSRRPNTSFCFLDIRSPGLGDTAMYLCATSKGGRGGSNQPQHFGDGTRLSIL.

The chain employs TRBV28 and TRBJ2-1; TCRdb's assignment of TRBD1 cannot be checked, as there is no DNA. This CDR3 comprises 13 residues. Per the germline V gene, CDR1 is MDHEN and CDR2 is SYDVKM. The chain's CDR3 is CASLGGVDDEQFF.

This chain links TRBV5-6 with TRBJ2-4. The germline V gene encodes CDR1 SGHDT and CDR2 YYEEEE. This CDR3 has 14 residues. The CDR3 loop reads CASSLLPLINIQYF. Full variable domain (rest looked up from reference TRBV5-6 and TRBJ2-4): DAGVTQSPTHLIKTRGQQVTLRCSPKSGHDTVSWYQQALGQGPQFIFQYYEEEERQRGNFPDRFSGHQFPNYSSELNVNALLLGDSALYLCASSLLPLINIQYFGAGTRLSVL.

The chain couples TRBV20-1 to TRBJ2-7; lacking DNA, the TRBD2 call made by TCRdb goes unchecked. This CDR3 has 17 amino acids. Germline values: CDR1 DFQATT, CDR2 SNEGSKA (reference sequence). The CDR3: CSASGETSGRNPYEQYF.

The V gene is TRBV10-3, the J gene TRBJ2-1; TCRdb picks TRBD1, but there is no DNA to check that call. Germline V gene data show CDR1 as ENHRY and CDR2 as SYGVKD. The CDR3 has 12 amino acids. This chain's CDR3 is CAAGQHYNEQFF.

The chain combines TRBV29-1 with TRBJ1-3; the TCRdb D gene call, TRBD1, has no DNA to confirm it. Germline loops: CDR1 SQVTM, CDR2 ANQGSEA. The CDR3 runs to 15 residues. The CDR3 here is CSVGVSRGPGNTIYF. Looking up the rest from reference TRBV29-1 and TRBJ1-3 gives the full variable domain: SAVISQKPSRDICQRGTSLTIQCQVDSQVTMMFWYRQQPGQSLTLIATANQGSEATYESGFVIDKFPISRPNLTFSTLTVSNMSPEDSSIYLCSVGVSRGPGNTIYFGEGSWLTVV.

This chain uses TRBV7-3 with TRBJ2-1; absent DNA, TCRdb's TRBD1 call cannot be checked. This CDR3 is built from 16 residues. Germline lookup yields CDR1 SGHTA and CDR2 FQGTGA. The chain's CDR3 is CASSLLWGQGDNEQFF.

V gene TRBV29-1 combines with J gene TRBJ1-2. CDR1 is SQVTM, CDR2 ANQGSEA, per germline. The CDR3 is 11 residues long. The CDR3 sequence is CSVAAFYGYTF.

This rearrangement joins TRBV3-1 to TRBJ2-1; there is no DNA to check the TCRdb D call of TRBD1. The CDR3 is 16 amino acids. Germline assignment: CDR1 LGHDT and CDR2 YNNKEL (reference sequence). The CDR3 reads CASSQVGQGAYNEQFF.

The CDR3 here is CASSQRVSGTGELFF. J is TRBJ2-2 and V is TRBV3-1. The germline V gene has CDR1 LGHDT and CDR2 YNNKEL (reference sequence). The CDR3 contains 15 residues.

This chain joins TRBV6-6 and TRBJ2-3. The CDR3 has 12 residues. Germline CDR1 and CDR2: MNHNY and SVGAGI (reference sequence). The CDR3 is CASSYSRQPAYF.

This rearrangement joins TRBV30 to TRBJ2-2; TCRdb selects TRBD1, and the lack of DNA leaves this call unchecked. The CDR3 length is 13 residues. Germline CDR1 is GTSNPN and CDR2 is SVGIG (reference sequence). The CDR3 loop is CAGGQGNTGELFF.

J is TRBJ1-1 and V is TRBV6-2 or TRBV6-3; the TRBD1 assignment by TCRdb is unverifiable without DNA. The CDR3 is 15 amino acids. Germline loops: CDR1 MNHEY, CDR2 SVGEGT. This chain's CDR3 is CASSYYGGLDTEAFF.

The chain couples TRBV5-1 to TRBJ2-7; checking the TCRdb D call of TRBD1 is not possible without DNA. The V gene's germline CDR1 is SGHRS and CDR2 YFSETQ. This CDR3 is built from 17 residues. This CDR3 is CASSLAGHSNHRYEQYF.

The chain employs TRBV20-1 and TRBJ1-1; TCRdb's assignment of TRBD1 cannot be checked, as there is no DNA. Germline CDR1 DFQATT, CDR2 SNEGSKA (reference sequence). This CDR3 has 13 residues. The CDR3 loop reads CSATQGKGTEAFF.

The chain combines TRBV6-2 or TRBV6-3 with TRBJ2-1; TCRdb designates TRBD1, a call that cannot be tested without DNA. Germline V gives CDR1 MNHEY, CDR2 SVGEGT. This CDR3 spans 14 amino acids. The CDR3 loop is CATTLQGVPDEQFF.

The chain is built from TRBV20-1 and TRBJ2-5; TCRdb selects TRBD2, and the lack of DNA leaves this call unchecked. CDR3 length: 15 amino acids. In germline, CDR1 is DFQATT, CDR2 SNEGSKA (reference sequence). Here the CDR3 reads CSARMGLADLETQYF.

The chain recombines TRBV18 with TRBJ2-7; lacking DNA, the TRBD2 call made by TCRdb goes unchecked. This CDR3 is 23 amino acids long. Germline V lookup: CDR1 KGHSH, CDR2 LQKENI. CDR3 amino acids: CASSPALKMTGTSGSESLYEQYF. Full variable domain (rest looked up from reference TRBV18 and TRBJ2-7): NAGVMQNPRHLVRRRGQEARLRCSPMKGHSHVYWYRQLPEEGLKFMVYLQKENIIDESGMPKERFSAEFPKEGPSILRIQQVVRGDSAAYFCASSPALKMTGTSGSESLYEQYFGPGTRLTVT.

The genes are TRBV21-1 and TRBJ1-2; TCRdb lists TRBD1, though no DNA is available to test this call. TRBV21-1 is labeled a pseudogene. There are 15 residues in the CDR3. The chain's CDR3 is CASSKKLAGGGGYTF.

The gene calls are TRBV7-8 and TRBJ2-7; checking the TCRdb D call of TRBD1 is not possible without DNA. CDR1 is SGHVS and CDR2 is FQNEAQ in the germline V gene. This CDR3 is built from 17 residues. CDR3 sequence reads: CASSLALTGTGRSEQYF. The variable domain in full, completed from reference TRBV7-8 and TRBJ2-7, reads GAGVSQSPRYKVAKRGQDVALRCDPISGHVSLFWYQQALGQGPEFLTYFQNEAQLDKSGLPSDRFFAERPEGSVSTLKIQRTQQEDSAVYLCASSLALTGTGRSEQYFGPGTRLTVT.

The J gene is TRBJ2-7, the V gene TRBV25-1; the TCRdb call, TRBD2, lacks DNA for checking. Germline V gene data show CDR1 as MGHDK and CDR2 as SYGVNS. This CDR3 has 19 residues. The CDR3 sequence is CASSEYITSGSWSSYEQYF.

The chain links TRBV24-1 to TRBJ2-1; as DNA is missing, the TRBD1 call by TCRdb cannot be tested. Germline V gene lookup returns CDR1 KGHDR and CDR2 SFDVKD. This CDR3 comprises 16 residues. This chain's CDR3 is CATSDTGSTTYNEQFF.